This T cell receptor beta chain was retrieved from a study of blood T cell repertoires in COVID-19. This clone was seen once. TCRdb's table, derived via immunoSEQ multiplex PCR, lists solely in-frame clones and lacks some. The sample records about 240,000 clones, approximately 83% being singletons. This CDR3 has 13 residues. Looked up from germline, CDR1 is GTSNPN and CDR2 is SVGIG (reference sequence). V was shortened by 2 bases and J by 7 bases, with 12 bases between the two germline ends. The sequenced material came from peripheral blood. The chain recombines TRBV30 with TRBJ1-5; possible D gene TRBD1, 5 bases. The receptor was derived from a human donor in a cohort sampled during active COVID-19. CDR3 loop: CAWSKGWGQPQHF. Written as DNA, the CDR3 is TGTGCCTGGAGTAAGGGGTGGGGACAGCCCCAGCATTTT.